A single sample gave rise to the 31 T cell receptor beta chains below, sequenced in a study of blood T cell repertoires in COVID-19. TCRdb's copy holds only in-frame clones and misses some; the assay was immunoSEQ multiplex PCR. The top ten clones hold 6.5% to 9% of a sample with some 170,000 clones, 85% to 90% of them seen once. Material for sequencing was peripheral blood. The receptors come from a woman aged 60-70 years with acute or convalescent COVID-19.

The chain uses TRBV5-1 and TRBJ1-3; no reliable D call. Germline V CDR1 and CDR2: SGHRS, YFSETQ. Trimming left V 0 bases short and J 8 bases short, with 12 bases between. This CDR3 comprises 14 residues. The CDR3 DNA follows: TGCGCCAGCAGCTTGGCCTGGGAGCGGGACACCATATATTTT. Translated: CASSLAWERDTIYF. Filled out from reference TRBV5-1 and TRBJ1-3, the complete variable domain reads KAGVTQTPRYLIKTRGQQVTLSCSPISGHRSVSWYQQTPGQGLQFLFEYFSETQRNKGNFPGRFSGRQFSNSRSEMNVSTLELGDSALYLCASSLAWERDTIYFGEGSWLTVV.

The V and J genes are TRBV29-1 and TRBJ1-1; 7 bases match TRBD1. The CDR3 is 13 residues long. The germline gives CDR1 SQVTM, CDR2 ANQGSEA. V gave up 6 bases and J gave up 0 bases; unmatched junction bases: 4. Written as DNA, the CDR3 is TGCAGCGTGAGACAGGGCTTGAACACTGAAGCTTTCTTT. Amino acid sequence: CSVRQGLNTEAFF.

This chain uses TRBV3-1 (or the pseudogene TRBV3-2) with TRBJ2-1; unclear D gene. Germline assignment: CDR1 LGHDT and CDR2 YNNKEL (reference sequence). The CDR3 is 13 residues long. Trimming stripped 3 bases from V and 9 bases from J, with 12 bases between. The CDR3, as DNA: TGTGCCAGCAGCCAGGGCTCCGTCAGTGAGCAGTTCTTC. Translating it yields CASSQGSVSEQFF.

This chain connects TRBV5-8 to TRBJ2-2; D call uncertain. The V and J ends lost 0 bases and 4 bases respectively, with 7 bases between them. The CDR3 length is 14 residues. Germline CDR1 SGHTS, CDR2 YDEGEE. The CDR3 DNA is TGTGCCAGCAGCTTGGGCAGATTCACCGGGGAGCTGTTTTTT. This translates into CASSLGRFTGELFF. The entire variable domain, with the rest obtained from reference TRBV5-8 and TRBJ2-2, is as follows: EAGVTQSPTHLIKTRGQQATLRCSPISGHTSVYWYQQALGLGLQFLLWYDEGEERNRGNFPPRFSGRQFPNYSSELNVNALELEDSALYLCASSLGRFTGELFFGEGSRLTVL.

This chain connects TRBV27 to TRBJ1-1; possibly TRBD1 for D (6 bases). This CDR3 contains 18 residues. V was shortened by 5 bases and J by 1 base, with 23 bases between the two germline ends. Germline loops: CDR1 MNHEY, CDR2 SMNVEV (reference sequence). CDR3 nucleotide sequence: TGTGCCAGCAGTCCTAGCCCGGGACAAAACACTCGGAACACTGAAGCTTTCTTT. As protein: CASSPSPGQNTRNTEAFF.

The gene calls are TRBV6-4 and TRBJ2-7; possibly TRBD2 for D (6 bases). Trimming took 4 bases from V and 0 from J, leaving 13 bases between them. This CDR3 is 15 amino acids long. The germline gives CDR1 MRHNA, CDR2 SNTAGT. The CDR3 coding sequence is TGTGCCAGCAGTGTCGAGGGAGGAAGCTCCTACGAGCAGTACTTC. Translation gives CASSVEGGSSYEQYF.

The chain links TRBV11-2 to TRBJ2-7; D ambiguous. With 5 bases removed from V and 4 bases from J, the gap between germline ends came to 18 bases. Germline assignment: CDR1 SGHAT and CDR2 FQNNGV. The CDR3 is 15 residues long. CDR3 sequence (DNA): TGTGCCAGCAGCCTATCCACGGGTCTTATTTACGAGCAGTACTTC. Translating gives CASSLSTGLIYEQYF. Based on the CDR3 plus reference TRBV11-2 and TRBJ2-7, the full variable domain is EAGVAQSPRYKIIEKRQSVAFWCNPISGHATLYWYQQILGQGPKLLIQFQNNGVVDDSQLPKDRFSAERLKGVDSTLKIQPAKLEDSAVYLCASSLSTGLIYEQYFGPGTRLTVT.

The V gene is TRBV21-1, the J gene TRBJ2-3; the table's D call, TRBD1, has no DNA check behind it. TRBV21-1 is shown as a pseudogene. The CDR3 loop spans 16 amino acids. The DNA for the CDR3 is TGTGCCAGCAGCGCCTTTCGGACAGGGGGCACAGATACGCAGTATTTT. It is translated as CASSAFRTGGTDTQYF.

The chain employs TRBV19 and TRBJ2-2; 12 bases align to TRBD1. Germline V lookup: CDR1 LNHDA, CDR2 SQIVND (reference sequence). CDR3 length equals 15 residues. Trimming cost V 5 bases and J 7 bases; bases outside gene matches: 5. The CDR3 bases are TGTGCCAGTAGTGTGGGACAGGGGGCGATCGGGGAGCTGTTTTTT. Protein product: CASSVGQGAIGELFF.

This clone showed up just a few times. The V and J genes are TRBV27 and TRBJ2-1, with TRBD2 matching 8 bases. Trimming removed 3 bases from V and 10 bases from J; junction bases left unmatched: 8. Germline V gene lookup returns CDR1 MNHEY and CDR2 SMNVEV (reference sequence). The CDR3 has 14 amino acids. The CDR3 here is CASSLTSAPREQFF. CDR3 DNA sequence: TGTGCCAGCAGTTTGACTAGCGCACCGAGAGAGCAGTTCTTC.

This clone occurred a few times. The chain uses TRBV3-1 (or the pseudogene TRBV3-2) and TRBJ2-4; TRBD2 might be the D (5 bases). The V gene's germline CDR1 is LGHDT and CDR2 YNNKEL (reference sequence). V dropped 1 base and J dropped 1 base, with 11 bases sitting between them. The CDR3 sequence is 16 residues long. As DNA, the CDR3 is TGTGCCAGCAGCCAAGGCTGGGAGAGGGCCAAAAACATTCAGTACTTC. It codes for CASSQGWERAKNIQYF.

This chain connects TRBV27 to TRBJ1-5; D may be TRBD1 (6 bases). The V end lost 2 bases, the J end lost 3 bases, and 20 bases lay between the germline ends. Germline CDR1 and CDR2: MNHEY and SMNVEV (reference sequence). The length of the CDR3 is 18 residues. The CDR3 DNA follows: TGTGCCAGCAGTTTAAAGGGGGTGGGGGTGAACGCCAATCAGCCCCAGCATTTT. Amino acids: CASSLKGVGVNANQPQHF.

This chain uses TRBV7-2 with TRBJ1-1, with D possibly being TRBD1 (5 bases). The CDR3 length is 17 residues. V was clipped by 5 bases and J by 0 bases, with 19 bases between them. CDR1 is SGHTA and CDR2 is FQGNSA in the germline V gene. CDR3 sequence (DNA): TGTGCCAGCAGCCTGCCGACGGGACTTTCCATGAACACTGAAGCTTTCTTT. Translating gives CASSLPTGLSMNTEAFF.

This clone was seen a few times. Other DNA sequences in the same sample also yield this CDR3. This chain uses TRBV3-1 (or the pseudogene TRBV3-2) with TRBJ1-5; unclear D gene. Germline V lookup: CDR1 LGHDT, CDR2 YNNKEL (reference sequence). This CDR3 has 14 residues. The ends were cut back, 1 base at V and 4 bases at J, with 8 bases in the middle. The CDR3 nucleotides read TGTGCCAGCAGCCAAGCCGGGAATAATCAGCCCCAGCATTTT. This codes for CASSQAGNNQPQHF.

This chain links TRBV2 with TRBJ1-1; TRBD1 might be the D (6 bases). V was clipped by 2 bases and J by 6 bases, with 13 bases between them. Germline V CDR1 and CDR2: SNHLY, FYNNEI. The CDR3 consists of 14 residues. The CDR3 sequence is CASSEQGPTAEAFF. For the CDR3, the DNA is TGTGCCAGCAGTGAACAGGGGCCCACGGCTGAAGCTTTCTTT.

The gene calls are TRBV9 and TRBJ2-1; 13 bases fit TRBD2. V dropped 4 bases and J dropped 8; count of bases not matched to a gene: 9. CDR1 is SGDLS, CDR2 YYNGEE, per germline. The CDR3 spans 16 residues. The DNA of the CDR3 is TGTGCCAGCAGCTTCATCACTAGCGGGAGGGCCCATGAGCAGTTCTTC. As protein: CASSFITSGRAHEQFF. The whole variable domain, remainder taken from reference TRBV9 and TRBJ2-1, is DSGVTQTPKHLITATGQRVTLRCSPRSGDLSVYWYQQSLDQGLQFLIQYYNGEERAKGNILERFSAQQFPDLHSELNLSSLELGDSALYFCASSFITSGRAHEQFFGPGTRLTVL.

This rearrangement joins TRBV27 to TRBJ1-2; the match to TRBD1 covers 9 bases. V shed 5 bases, J shed 0 bases, and the junction held 7 bases outside the gene matches. Germline-derived CDR1 and CDR2 are MNHEY and SMNVEV (reference sequence). The CDR3 sequence is 16 residues long. The CDR3 region is CASSLTGGSANYGYTF. In nucleotides, the CDR3 is TGTGCCAGCAGTCTTACAGGGGGCTCGGCTAACTATGGCTACACCTTC.

This clone has only one observation. The rearrangement links TRBV2 to TRBJ1-1; D not certain. Trimming stripped 2 bases from V and 0 bases from J, with 4 bases between. From germline, CDR1 is SNHLY and CDR2 FYNNEI. The CDR3 sequence is 13 residues long. The CDR3 reads CASSELMNTEAFF. DNA of the CDR3: TGTGCCAGCAGTGAACTTATGAACACTGAAGCTTTCTTT.

The chain uses TRBV9 and TRBJ1-1; 8 nucleotides align to TRBD1. From germline, CDR1 is SGDLS and CDR2 YYNGEE. CDR3 length: 16 amino acids. Unmatched junction bases numbered 7, after V lost 3 bases and J lost 0 bases. The CDR3 coding sequence is TGTGCCAGCAGCGAAAGGACAGGGAAATTGAACACTGAAGCTTTCTTT. This encodes CASSERTGKLNTEAFF.

This clone is a singleton in its sample. The chain links TRBV5-1 to TRBJ1-2, with TRBD1 matching 9 bases. The CDR3 has 14 residues. Germline loops: CDR1 SGHRS, CDR2 YFSETQ. V lost 2 bases to trimming and J lost 4 bases; unmatched junction nucleotides: 3. In DNA form, the CDR3 reads TGCGCCAGCAGCTTAGGACAGGGGAGCTATGGCTACACCTTC. It is translated as CASSLGQGSYGYTF.

V is TRBV10-1 and J is TRBJ2-7; no clear D. In germline, CDR1 is WNHNN, CDR2 SYGVQD (reference sequence). Trimming cost V 0 bases and J 6 bases, with 9 bases left between them. This CDR3 is built from 13 residues. CDR3 residues: CASSESLGFEQYF. For the CDR3, the DNA is TGCGCCAGCAGTGAGTCTCTCGGTTTCGAGCAGTACTTC.

The rearrangement joins TRBV18 to TRBJ1-5; 8 nucleotides agree with TRBD1. The CDR3 consists of 14 residues. V trimming: 6 bases; J trimming: 2 bases; junction bases outside the gene matches: 3. CDR1 is KGHSH, CDR2 LQKENI, per germline. The CDR3 DNA reads TGTGCCAGCTCCCAGGGGGCAGGCAATCAGCCCCAGCATTTT. This sequence encodes CASSQGAGNQPQHF.

There are a few counts of this clone. The genes are TRBV7-3 and TRBJ2-1; 9 bases are shared with TRBD1. V lost 5 bases to trimming and J lost 5 bases; unmatched junction nucleotides: 7. The CDR3 is made up of 15 amino acids. CDR1 SGHTA and CDR2 FQGTGA come from the germline V gene. This chain's CDR3 is CASSHGTGWDNEQFF. For the CDR3, the DNA is TGTGCCAGCAGCCACGGGACAGGGTGGGACAATGAGCAGTTCTTC.

This sequence joins TRBV24-1 and TRBJ2-2; D call uncertain. The CDR3 runs 12 residues. V shed 11 bases and J shed 1 base, with 7 bases lying between them. Germline loops: CDR1 KGHDR, CDR2 SFDVKD. CDR3 coding DNA: TGTGCCATCCGACTGAACACCGGGGAGCTGTTTTTT. It is translated as CAIRLNTGELFF.

The V and J genes are TRBV6-2 or TRBV6-3 and TRBJ2-2; D is uncertain. Germline loops: CDR1 MNHEY, CDR2 SVGEGT. Trimming stripped 2 bases from V and 0 bases from J, with 10 bases between. This CDR3 is 16 amino acids long. The CDR3 region has the DNA TGTGCCAGCAGTTACGCGAGGCCCGCGAACACCGGGGAGCTGTTTTTT. This codes for CASSYARPANTGELFF.

The V gene is TRBV9, the J gene TRBJ2-1; 11 bases line up with TRBD2. With 5 bases clipped from V and 5 bases from J, the junction kept 12 bases outside the gene matches. CDR3 length: 17 residues. Germline loops: CDR1 SGDLS, CDR2 YYNGEE. The CDR3 sequence is CASSAFPGLAANNEQFF. For the CDR3, the DNA is TGTGCCAGCAGTGCGTTTCCGGGACTAGCGGCTAACAATGAGCAGTTCTTC.

In this sample, this clone turned up many times. V usage is TRBV19 and J usage is TRBJ2-3; 7 bases agree with TRBD2. The trim removed 5 bases at V and 3 bases at J, leaving 5 bases unmatched. The CDR3 runs 14 residues. The germline CDR1 and CDR2 sequences are LNHDA and SQIVND (reference sequence). The chain's CDR3 is CASSFQRGTDTQYF. For the CDR3, the DNA is TGTGCCAGTAGTTTTCAGCGGGGTACAGATACGCAGTATTTT.

The chain is built from TRBV6-5 and TRBJ1-2, with D tentatively TRBD1 (6 bases). CDR3 length: 14 amino acids. Deletions cut 7 bases from V and 7 bases from J, with 19 bases between. Germline lookup yields CDR1 MNHEY and CDR2 SVGAGI. This chain's CDR3 is CASISGAQEFGYTF. The CDR3 DNA reads TGTGCCAGCATATCAGGGGCGCAGGAATTTGGCTACACCTTC.

The chain uses TRBV28 and TRBJ1-1, with 8 bases identical to TRBD1. V dropped 3 bases and J dropped 0; count of bases not matched to a gene: 6. The CDR3 covers 16 residues. From germline, CDR1 is MDHEN and CDR2 SYDVKM. The CDR3 region is CASSLGQALMNTEAFF. The CDR3 DNA is TGTGCCAGCAGTTTGGGACAGGCCTTAATGAACACTGAAGCTTTCTTT. The variable domain in full, completed from reference TRBV28 and TRBJ1-1, reads DVKVTQSSRYLVKRTGEKVFLECVQDMDHENMFWYRQDPGLGLRLIYFSYDVKMKEKGDIPEGYSVSREKKERFSLILESASTNQTSMYLCASSLGQALMNTEAFFGQGTRLTVV.

Only one count was recorded for this clone. The genes are TRBV24-1 and TRBJ2-5; a weak D match, TRBD1 (5 bases). CDR3 size: 15 residues. The germline V gene has CDR1 KGHDR and CDR2 SFDVKD. Trimming took 4 bases from V and 2 from J, leaving 13 bases between them. The CDR3 spells CATSDPGKAQETQYF. As DNA, the CDR3 is TGTGCCACCAGTGACCCAGGGAAGGCACAAGAGACCCAGTACTTC.

The chain uses TRBV6-5 and TRBJ2-1; TRBD2 agrees at 7 bases. The length of the CDR3 is 15 residues. The germline CDR1 and CDR2 sequences are MNHEY and SVGAGI. V lost 6 bases and J lost 7; bases outside the gene matches: 12. The CDR3 coding sequence is TGTGCCAGCAGGGCCCAACCTAGCGGCTATAATGAGCAGTTCTTC. It is translated as CASRAQPSGYNEQFF.